This T cell receptor (beta chain) was identified during a study of tumor-infiltrating lymphocytes in primary liver carcinoma. Study summary: Among the tumors, stages were T1-T3 N0M0 and sizes roughly 4 to 10 cm. Study observations and caveats: Tumors had a significantly higher top-250-clone fraction than blood (p = 0.039). Less overlap was seen in tumor-adjacent and tumor-blood pairs than in tumor region pairs. Presence in all five tumor regions was observed for only about 8-25% of top clones.

A constant-region primer served to make TCR beta cDNA from about 500 ng total RNA. Three nested multiplex PCR rounds, a slightly modified ARM-PCR, produced the libraries for TCR beta. The first two PCR rounds used TRBV1-TRBV30 primers with a Cbeta primer, approximately 10 cycles each. TCRdb ran MiXCR on the multiplex PCR reads and lists one entry per CDR3 protein. Of roughly 80,000 distinct CDR3 sequences detected, over 60% appear once; the ten largest clones hold just under 20%. From unsorted bulk tissue weighing about 20-32 mg, DNA and RNA were co-extracted. This CDR3 spans 12 amino acids. Germline V gene lookup returns CDR1 GTSNPN and CDR2 SVGIG (reference sequence). With regard to this clonotype: Antigen unknown. This may be a read error: a much more frequent sequence differs by one nucleotide.

Sequenced material: liver tumor tissue from sampling region 1. Subset described: tumor region T1, superior pole. The TCR sequence derives from a man in his forties or fifties with primary liver carcinoma and hepatitis B virus infection. The rearrangement links TRBV30 to TRBJ2-7; 7 bases fit TRBD2. Written as DNA, the CDR3 is TGTGTCTTTAAGCGGGATTCCTACGAGCAGTACTTC. Its translation: CVFKRDSYEQYF.